The sequence of this T cell receptor beta chain was determined in a study of a mutant IDH1 vaccine in newly diagnosed glioma. Study-level background: Either 4-6 weeks after radiotherapy alone or alongside temozolomide, vaccination was begun. It was radiotherapy, temozolomide, or both that patients received previously, with most receiving both.

TCRdb's table, derived via immunoSEQ multiplex PCR, lists solely in-frame clones and lacks some. Seen here are 35,000 to 50,000 clones, around 83% observed once, and the top ten hold approximately 5.5%. Trimming took off 7 bases at V and 1 base at J, with 11 bases between the two ends. CDR1 LNHDA and CDR2 SQIVND come from the germline V gene (reference sequence). The CDR3 runs to 15 residues. As regards this clone: The antigen remains undetermined.

Sample time point: week 35, safety follow-up. The vaccine gave 300 ug of a 20-mer mutant IDH1 peptide subcutaneously per dose. The sequenced sample was PBMCs, obtained from a glioma patient whose treatment included an IDH1 peptide vaccine. This clonotype was sampled from a woman in her fifties or sixties with glioma. The rearrangement uses TRBV19 and TRBJ1-6; D is possibly TRBD1 (5 bases). CDR3 DNA sequence: TGTGCCAGTACCTCAGCAGGGTCCTATAATTCACCCCTCCACTTT. This sequence encodes CASTSAGSYNSPLHF.